Listed here are 7 T cell receptor beta chains from one sample, sequenced in a study of blood T cell repertoires in COVID-19. Produced via immunoSEQ multiplex PCR; TCRdb's table is partial and in-frame only. Among 150,000 to 200,000 clones listed, just under 90% were seen once. Sequenced sample: peripheral blood. The receptors originated from a man younger than 30 with active or convalescent COVID-19.

This clone was seen once. J is TRBJ2-7 and V is TRBV3-1 (or the pseudogene TRBV3-2); D not resolved. There are 13 residues in the CDR3. Germline V gene lookup returns CDR1 LGHDT and CDR2 YNNKEL (reference sequence). Trimming cost V 4 bases and J 4 bases, with 11 bases left between them. CDR3 loop: CASSRLGRYEQYF. In DNA, the CDR3 is TGTGCCAGCAGCCGTCTAGGAAGATACGAGCAGTACTTC.

This chain uses TRBV5-1 with TRBJ2-1; a possible D gene is TRBD2 (6 bases). This CDR3 contains 15 residues. The germline gives CDR1 SGHRS, CDR2 YFSETQ. Trimming stripped 4 bases from V and 9 bases from J, with 20 bases between. CDR3 loop: CASSDLRASGVEQFF. The CDR3 DNA sequence: TGCGCCAGCAGCGACCTCCGGGCCTCGGGGGTTGAGCAGTTCTTC.

The rearrangement uses TRBV7-8 and TRBJ1-1, with 9 bases fitting TRBD1. CDR3 length: 16 amino acids. Germline values: CDR1 SGHVS, CDR2 FQNEAQ. Trimming removed 5 bases from V and 0 bases from J; junction bases left unmatched: 7. The CDR3 sequence: CASSLGTGRMNTEAFF. In DNA form, the CDR3 reads TGTGCCAGCAGCCTTGGGACAGGGCGCATGAACACTGAAGCTTTCTTT. The full variable domain, completed using reference TRBV7-8 and TRBJ1-1, is GAGVSQSPRYKVAKRGQDVALRCDPISGHVSLFWYQQALGQGPEFLTYFQNEAQLDKSGLPSDRFFAERPEGSVSTLKIQRTQQEDSAVYLCASSLGTGRMNTEAFFGQGTRLTVV.

V gene TRBV5-6 combines with J gene TRBJ1-4; the D gene is possibly TRBD1 (6 bases). V was cut by 0 bases and J by 7 bases, with 13 bases left in between. Germline CDR1 reads SGHDT; CDR2 reads YYEEEE. The CDR3 extends over 15 amino acids. DNA of the CDR3: TGTGCCAGCAGCTTGGGTGGGGGCCTAGGTGAAAAACTGTTTTTT. It yields the protein CASSLGGGLGEKLFF.

The gene calls are TRBV7-3 and TRBJ1-6; no reliable D call. The CDR3 totals 14 residues. Trimming left V 2 bases short and J 7 bases short, with 9 bases between. Germline loops: CDR1 SGHTA, CDR2 FQGTGA. The CDR3 spells CASSLVGLNSPLHF. The CDR3 region has the DNA TGTGCCAGCAGCTTAGTTGGCCTCAATTCACCCCTCCACTTT.

The V call is TRBV29-1, the J call TRBJ1-3; 7 bases fit TRBD1. V was pared by 6 bases and J by 7 bases, with 6 bases of the junction left unmatched. Germline CDR1 is SQVTM and CDR2 is ANQGSEA. This CDR3 is 12 amino acids long. DNA for the CDR3: TGCAGCGTCCGGACAGGTTGGAACACCATATATTTT. Protein sequence: CSVRTGWNTIYF.

This clone was detected only once. The V and J genes are TRBV19 and TRBJ2-2; 7 bases map to TRBD2. Germline V gene lookup returns CDR1 LNHDA and CDR2 SQIVND (reference sequence). V lost 10 bases, J lost 8 bases, and 4 bases stayed unmatched. The CDR3 runs to 11 residues. This CDR3 reads CATQAGGELFF. The CDR3 coding sequence is TGTGCCACCCAAGCGGGAGGGGAGCTGTTTTTT.